This T cell receptor beta chain was obtained from a study of beta chain features in type 1 diabetes. This clone was detected only a few times. All of the isolated RNA was reverse transcribed, so expressed TCRB transcripts were sequenced. Assay: immunoSEQ multiplex PCR; the TCRdb copy retains only in-frame clones and omits some. The table has a few hundred thousand clones, about 15% seen once. There are 16 residues in the CDR3. Germline V gene lookup returns CDR1 SGHTA and CDR2 FQGNSA. The V end was cut by 2 bases, the J end by 0 bases, with 11 bases between. Source material: naive CD4+ T cells from blood. The clonotype was recovered from a man aged 25 to 40 in good health. The rearrangement uses TRBV7-2 and TRBJ2-1, with D unclear. The CDR3 nucleotides are TGTGCCAGCAGCTTAATCTCCGATAGCTCCTACAATGAGCAGTTCTTC. It encodes CASSLISDSSYNEQFF.